The rows below give T cell receptor beta chains drawn from one sample of a study of T cell repertoires in ileal Crohn's disease. Assay: immunoSEQ multiplex PCR; the TCRdb copy retains only in-frame clones and omits some. The top ten clones hold around a tenth of a sample with 15,000 or so clones, over 80% of them seen once. Material: ileal tissue. The receptor source for this set is an adult with Crohn's disease. The CDR3 runs from the conserved cysteine through the conserved F or W. Each record gives: J gene, V gene, clone size, D gene, CDR3 DNA, CDR3 protein. The D gene is left open where the match is weak. Where a row states a size, it is once, few, many or the class of an expanded clone; other rows omit it.

TRBJ1-3	TRBV19	NA	TRBD1	TGTGCCAGTAGCCTCCGGGACAGGGCCTCTGGAAACACCATATATTTT	CASSLRDRASGNTIYF
TRBJ2-2	TRBV5-1	NA	NA	TGCGCCAGCAGCCCCCCGGGGAGGGGGATCACCGGGGAGCTGTTTTTT	CASSPPGRGITGELFF
TRBJ1-1	TRBV5-6	NA	NA	TGTGCCAGCAGCTTCCCCCCCGGGGGTGAAGCTTTCTTT	CASSFPPGGEAFF
TRBJ2-5	TRBV19	once	NA	TGTGCCAGTAGTATAAGCCCCACGGTACAAGAGACCCAGTACTTC	CASSISPTVQETQYF
TRBJ2-5	TRBV6-6	NA	TRBD2	TGTGCCAGCAGCAGCGGGAGGGTCGGGGGTGGCCAGTACTTC	CASSSGRVGGGQYF
TRBJ1-1	TRBV7-3	NA	NA	TGTGCCAGCAGACCAACAGAGTCTGATGAAGCTTTCTTT	CASRPTESDEAFF
TRBJ1-5	TRBV30	NA	NA	TGTGCCTGGAGTACAGACAGGAATCAGCCCCAGCATTTT	CAWSTDRNQPQHF
TRBJ2-7	TRBV6-5	NA	TRBD2	TGTGCCAGCAGTCGAACAGGCGGGAGGGGCGAGCAGTACTTC	CASSRTGGRGEQYF
TRBJ2-3	TRBV27	NA	NA	TGTGCCAGCAGTTTAACCACGGGACACATCACAGATACGCAGTATTTT	CASSLTTGHITDTQYF
TRBJ2-7	TRBV4-2	NA	TRBD2	TGTGCCAGCAGCCAAGATTTTGGCGGGGGAAGCTCCTACGAGCAGTACTTC	CASSQDFGGGSSYEQYF
TRBJ2-7	TRBV4-2	NA	NA	TGTGCCAGCAGCCAAGACGCGTACTCCTACGAGCAGTACTTC	CASSQDAYSYEQYF
TRBJ1-2	TRBV5-1	NA	NA	TGCGCCAGCAACTCTGGAATCCGGAGTAACTATGGCTACACCTTC	CASNSGIRSNYGYTF
TRBJ2-3	TRBV6-5	NA	TRBD2	TGTGCCAGCAGTTACGGGGAAGCGGGGGGGCGGGATACGCAGTATTTT	CASSYGEAGGRDTQYF
TRBJ2-1	TRBV4-3	NA	TRBD1	TGCGCCAGCGGCCAAGATCCTGTAGGGGGCGAGGACAATGAGCAGTTCTTC	CASGQDPVGGEDNEQFF
TRBJ1-2	TRBV9	once	NA	TGTGCCAGCAGCGTAGACAGGATCAGCTATGGCTACACCTTC	CASSVDRISYGYTF
TRBJ2-1	TRBV5-5	NA	NA	TGTGCCAGCAGCTTGGCCTCAGGGCCGGGGAGGTGGCGGTTCTTC	CASSLASGPGRWRFF
TRBJ1-1	TRBV18	NA	NA	TGTGCCAGCTCACCATTACGGGTAGGGGATGCTGAAGCTTTCTTT	CASSPLRVGDAEAFF
TRBJ1-6	TRBV6-1	NA	NA	TGTGCCAGCAGTGAAGCAGGGGTCCGGATTTCACCCCTCCACTTT	CASSEAGVRISPLHF
TRBJ2-5	TRBV5-4	NA	NA	TGTGCCAGCAGCGCGTCAGGGGGGTCCCAAGAGACCCAGTACTTC	CASSASGGSQETQYF
TRBJ2-1	TRBV14	NA	TRBD2	TGTGCCAGCGGCGGACTAGCGGGGCCTAGGGGTGAGCAGTTCTTC	CASGGLAGPRGEQFF
TRBJ2-1	TRBV7-2	NA	TRBD2	TGTGCAAGCGTTACGGGGGGGGGCCGAGGGGAGCAGTTCTTC	CASVTGGGRGEQFF
TRBJ2-7	TRBV19	NA	NA	TGTGCCAGCAGTTCCCAGGACTCCTACGAGCAGTACTTC	CASSSQDSYEQYF
TRBJ2-1	TRBV29-1	once	TRBD2	TGCAGCGTTGAGACTAGCGGGGGGCTTTACAATGAGCAGTTCTTC	CSVETSGGLYNEQFF
TRBJ2-2	TRBV5-1	NA	NA	TGCGCCAGCAGACCGGGACACCCGCTCACCGGGGAGCTGTTTTTT	CASRPGHPLTGELFF
TRBJ1-2	TRBV5-1	few	TRBD1	TGCGCCAGCAGCTCCGGACAGGCCGGGTTTGGCTACACCTTC	CASSSGQAGFGYTF
TRBJ2-1	TRBV7-9	NA	NA	TGTGCCAGCAGCCTAGATGGGGGGAATGAGCAGTTCTTC	CASSLDGGNEQFF
TRBJ2-7	TRBV7-2	few	NA	TGTGCCAGCAGCTTATGGCAGGAAACCTACGAGCAGTACTTC	CASSLWQETYEQYF
TRBJ1-2	TRBV16	NA	NA	TGTGCCAGCAGCCCGCGAGGAGATGGCTACACCTTC	CASSPRGDGYTF
TRBJ1-2	TRBV6-1	NA	TRBD1	TGTGCCAGCACCCACAGGGGGACCTATGGCTACACCTTC	CASTHRGTYGYTF
TRBJ2-3	TRBV6-6	NA	NA	TGTGCCAGCACTCCGGCAGGGAGCACAGATACGCAGTATTTT	CASTPAGSTDTQYF
TRBJ1-1	TRBV10-3	medium-sized	NA	TGTGCCATCAGCCACAGGGATCCCACTGAAGCTTTCTTT	CAISHRDPTEAFF
TRBJ1-2	TRBV6-6	NA	NA	TGTGCCAGCAGTTACGAAGGATTGGGGGCGCGGGGCTACACCTTC	CASSYEGLGARGYTF
TRBJ1-3	TRBV21-1	NA	NA	TGTGCCAGCAATCTGACAGGGGTTCTCGGAAACACCATATATTTT	CASNLTGVLGNTIYF
TRBJ2-1	TRBV7-9	NA	TRBD2	TGTGCCAGCAGCTTAGTGGGGGGGACGTTGAACAATGAGCAGTTCTTC	CASSLVGGTLNNEQFF
TRBJ2-7	TRBV6-5	NA	NA	TGTGCCAGCAGAAACGACAGGACAGCCTACGAGCAGTACTTC	CASRNDRTAYEQYF
TRBJ1-2	TRBV30	NA	NA	TGTGCCTGGAGCAGGGTGGGCTATGGCTACACCTTC	CAWSRVGYGYTF